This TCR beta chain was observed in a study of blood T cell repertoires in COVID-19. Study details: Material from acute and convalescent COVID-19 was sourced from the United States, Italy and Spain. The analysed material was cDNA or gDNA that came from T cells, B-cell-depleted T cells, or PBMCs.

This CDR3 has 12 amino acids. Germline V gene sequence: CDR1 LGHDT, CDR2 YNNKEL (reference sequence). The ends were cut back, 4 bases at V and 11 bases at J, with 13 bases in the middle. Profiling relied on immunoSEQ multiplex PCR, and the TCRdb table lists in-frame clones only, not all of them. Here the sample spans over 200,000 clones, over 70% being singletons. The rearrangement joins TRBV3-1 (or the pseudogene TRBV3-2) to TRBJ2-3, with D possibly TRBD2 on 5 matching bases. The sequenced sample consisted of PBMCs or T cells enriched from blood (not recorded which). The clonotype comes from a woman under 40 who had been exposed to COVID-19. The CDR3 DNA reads TGTGCCAGCAGCCCCTTTGGGAGTGGGCAGTATTTT. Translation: CASSPFGSGQYF.